This T cell receptor (beta chain) came from a study of control samples from healthy donors and cancer patients. Germline V CDR1 and CDR2: MNHEY, SVGAGI. The CDR3 runs 14 residues. J gave up 5 bases and V 6 bases, and 7 bases lay outside the gene matches. Data came from immunoSEQ multiplex PCR; TCRdb stores just in-frame clones and leaves some out. The data contain some 120,000 clones, 85% to 90% of them singletons. The rearrangement links TRBV6-5 to TRBJ2-5; 9 bases fit TRBD1. The sequence was obtained from a woman in her fifties or sixties with colorectal cancer. The source material was PBMCs. The DNA of the CDR3 is TGTGCCAGCAGCGCTGACAGGGGGACTGAGACCCAGTACTTC. This gives the protein CASSADRGTETQYF.